The clone carrying this T cell receptor (beta chain) was found many times. Time point described: sample taken at primary tumor resection. Unsorted whole RNA samples from tumor, nontumor lung or frozen PBMC were sequenced. Every cDNA TCR molecule received its own unique molecular identifier. Each CDR3 protein gets one entry after TCRdb re-called the 5' RACE reads with MiXCR. This table has about 36,000 distinct CDR3 sequences, roughly 5.5% appearing once. This sample was included in a study of spatial heterogeneity in lung cancer. CDR1 is LGHDT and CDR2 is YNNKEL in the germline V gene (reference sequence). This CDR3 is built from 14 residues. Deletions cut 3 bases from V and 4 bases from J, with 9 bases between.

The TCR was taken from a female donor with early-stage non-small cell lung cancer. V is TRBV3-1 and J is TRBJ1-4; D remains ambiguous. Material: PBMCs, obtained at surgery. The CDR3 sequence is CASSQHLNNEKLFF. CDR3 in DNA: TGTGCCAGCAGCCAGCACCTTAATAATGAAAAACTGTTTTTT.